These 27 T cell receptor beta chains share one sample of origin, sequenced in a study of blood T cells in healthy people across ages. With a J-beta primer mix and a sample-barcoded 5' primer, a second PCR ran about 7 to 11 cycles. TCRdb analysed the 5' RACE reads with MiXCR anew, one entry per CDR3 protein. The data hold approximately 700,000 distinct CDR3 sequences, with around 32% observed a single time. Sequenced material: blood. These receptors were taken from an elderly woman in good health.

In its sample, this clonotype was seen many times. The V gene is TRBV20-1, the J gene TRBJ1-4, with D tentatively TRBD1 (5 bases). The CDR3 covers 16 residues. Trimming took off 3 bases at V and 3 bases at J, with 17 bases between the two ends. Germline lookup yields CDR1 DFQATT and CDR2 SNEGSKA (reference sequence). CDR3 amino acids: CSASIPGPGPNEKLFF. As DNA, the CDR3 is TGCAGTGCTAGTATCCCTGGACCGGGGCCTAATGAAAAACTGTTTTTT.

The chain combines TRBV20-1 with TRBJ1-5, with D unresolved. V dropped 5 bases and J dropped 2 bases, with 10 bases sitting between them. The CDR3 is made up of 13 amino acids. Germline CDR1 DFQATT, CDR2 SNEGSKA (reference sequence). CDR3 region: CSAPPGGNQPQHF. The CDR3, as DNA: TGCAGTGCTCCCCCCGGCGGCAATCAGCCCCAGCATTTT.

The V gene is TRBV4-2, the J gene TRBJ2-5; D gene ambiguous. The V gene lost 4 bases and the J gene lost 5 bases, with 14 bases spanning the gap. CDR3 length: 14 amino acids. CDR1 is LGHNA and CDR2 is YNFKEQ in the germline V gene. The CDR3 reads CASSRALGRETQYF. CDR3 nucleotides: TGTGCCAGCAGCCGAGCGTTAGGACGGGAGACCCAGTACTTC.

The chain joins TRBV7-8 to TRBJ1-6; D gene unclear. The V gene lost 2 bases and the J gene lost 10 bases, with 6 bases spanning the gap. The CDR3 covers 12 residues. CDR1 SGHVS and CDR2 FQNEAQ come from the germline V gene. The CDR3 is CASSLIGSPLHF. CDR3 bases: TGTGCCAGCAGCTTAATTGGGTCACCCCTCCACTTT.

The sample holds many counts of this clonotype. The chain's CDR3 is CASTLPRGFRETQYF. Written as DNA, the CDR3 is TGTGCCAGCACCCTCCCGAGGGGTTTTAGGGAGACCCAGTACTTC. The chain carries TRBV7-6 and TRBJ2-5, with D perhaps matching TRBD1 or TRBD2 (5 bases each). Germline V CDR1 and CDR2: SGHVS, FNYEAQ. V was cut by 7 bases and J by 5 bases, with 20 bases left in between. This CDR3 comprises 15 residues. Complete variable domain (other parts from reference TRBV7-6 and TRBJ2-5): GAGVSQSPRYKVTKRGQDVALRCDPISGHVSLYWYRQALGQGPEFLTYFNYEAQQDKSGLPNDRFSAERPEGSISTLTIQRTEQRDSAMYRCASTLPRGFRETQYFGPGTRLLVL.

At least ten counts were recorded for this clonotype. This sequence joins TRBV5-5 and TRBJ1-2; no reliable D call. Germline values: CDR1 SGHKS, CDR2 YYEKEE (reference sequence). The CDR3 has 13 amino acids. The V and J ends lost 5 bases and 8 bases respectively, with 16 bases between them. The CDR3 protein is CASSSGRGGGYTF. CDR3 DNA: TGTGCCAGCAGTTCCGGGCGGGGAGGAGGCTACACCTTC.

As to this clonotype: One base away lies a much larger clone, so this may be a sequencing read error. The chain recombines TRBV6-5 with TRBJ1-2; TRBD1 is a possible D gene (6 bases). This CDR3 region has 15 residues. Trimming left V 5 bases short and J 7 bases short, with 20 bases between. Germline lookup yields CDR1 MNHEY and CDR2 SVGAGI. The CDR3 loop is CASSVNQAGAIGYTF. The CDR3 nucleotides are TGTGCCAGCAGTGTAAATCAAGCAGGGGCAATTGGCTACACCTTC.

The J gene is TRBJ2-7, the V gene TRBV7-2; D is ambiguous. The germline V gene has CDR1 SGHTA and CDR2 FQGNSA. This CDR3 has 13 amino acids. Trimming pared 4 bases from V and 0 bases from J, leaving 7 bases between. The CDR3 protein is CASSSTFSYEQYF. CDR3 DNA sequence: TGTGCCAGCAGCTCCACCTTCTCCTACGAGCAGTACTTC. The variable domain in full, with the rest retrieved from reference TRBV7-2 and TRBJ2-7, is GAGVSQSPSNKVTEKGKDVELRCDPISGHTALYWYRQSLGQGLEFLIYFQGNSAPDKSGLPSDRFSAERTGGSVSTLTIQRTQQEDSAVYLCASSSTFSYEQYFGPGTRLTVT.

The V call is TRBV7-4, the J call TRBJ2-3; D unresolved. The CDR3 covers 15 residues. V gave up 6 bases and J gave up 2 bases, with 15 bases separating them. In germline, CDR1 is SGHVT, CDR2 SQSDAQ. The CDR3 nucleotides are TGTGCCAGCAGTCGGACCGTCTACCCCACAGATACGCAGTATTTT. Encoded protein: CASSRTVYPTDTQYF.

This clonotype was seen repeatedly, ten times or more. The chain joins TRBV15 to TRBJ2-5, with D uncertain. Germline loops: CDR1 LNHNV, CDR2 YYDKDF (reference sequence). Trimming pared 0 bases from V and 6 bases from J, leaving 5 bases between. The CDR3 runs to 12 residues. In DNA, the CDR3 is TGTGCCACCAGCAGAGATCGGCAGACCCAGTACTTC. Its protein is CATSRDRQTQYF.

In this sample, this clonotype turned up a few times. The chain's CDR3 is CASSTGTSPETQYF. DNA of the CDR3: TGTGCCAGTAGTACCGGGACTAGCCCAGAGACCCAGTACTTC. The chain couples TRBV19 to TRBJ2-5; 9 positions agree with TRBD2. Germline V CDR1 and CDR2: LNHDA, SQIVND (reference sequence). CDR3 length equals 14 residues. Trimming cost V 4 bases and J 4 bases; bases outside gene matches: 4.

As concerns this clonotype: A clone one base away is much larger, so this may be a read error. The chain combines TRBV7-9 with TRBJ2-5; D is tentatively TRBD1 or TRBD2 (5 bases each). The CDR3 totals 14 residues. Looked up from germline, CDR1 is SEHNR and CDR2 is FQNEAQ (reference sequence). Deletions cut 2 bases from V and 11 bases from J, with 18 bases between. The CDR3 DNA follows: TGTGCCAGCAGCTTAAGGTGGGGGAACAATGAGCAGTACTTC. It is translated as CASSLRWGNNEQYF.

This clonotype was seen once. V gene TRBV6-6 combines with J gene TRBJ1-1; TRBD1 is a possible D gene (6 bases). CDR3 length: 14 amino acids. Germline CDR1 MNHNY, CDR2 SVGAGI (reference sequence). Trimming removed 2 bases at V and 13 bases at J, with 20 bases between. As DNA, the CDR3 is TGTGCCAGCAGTTACGCCGGGGGGGCGCTGGAGGGTTTCTTT. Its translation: CASSYAGGALEGFF.

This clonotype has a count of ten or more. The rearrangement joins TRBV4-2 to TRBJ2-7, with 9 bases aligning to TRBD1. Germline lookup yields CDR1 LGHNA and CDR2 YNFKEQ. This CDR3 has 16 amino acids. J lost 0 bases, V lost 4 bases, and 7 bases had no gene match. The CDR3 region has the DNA TGTGCCAGCAGCCGACCGGGACAGGGCTTCTCCTACGAGCAGTACTTC. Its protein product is CASSRPGQGFSYEQYF.

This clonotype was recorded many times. This CDR3 reads CASSLGDRLSEQYF. In nucleotides, the CDR3 is TGCGCCAGCAGCTTGGGGGACAGGTTGAGCGAGCAGTACTTC. The V call is TRBV5-1, the J call TRBJ2-7; 8 bases are shared with TRBD1. CDR3 size: 14 residues. CDR1 and CDR2 from the germline V gene are SGHRS and YFSETQ. With 0 bases clipped from V and 6 bases from J, the junction kept 5 bases outside the gene matches.

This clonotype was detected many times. The CDR3 DNA reads TGTGCCAGCAGCGTCATGGCGGCAACTAGCACAGATACGCAGTATTTT. It translates to CASSVMAATSTDTQYF. This chain connects TRBV9 to TRBJ2-3; D unresolved. The germline CDR1 and CDR2 sequences are SGDLS and YYNGEE. The CDR3 is made up of 16 amino acids. The ends were cut back, 2 bases at V and 0 bases at J, with 13 bases in the middle. Filled out from reference TRBV9 and TRBJ2-3, the complete variable domain reads DSGVTQTPKHLITATGQRVTLRCSPRSGDLSVYWYQQSLDQGLQFLIQYYNGEERAKGNILERFSAQQFPDLHSELNLSSLELGDSALYFCASSVMAATSTDTQYFGPGTRLTVL.

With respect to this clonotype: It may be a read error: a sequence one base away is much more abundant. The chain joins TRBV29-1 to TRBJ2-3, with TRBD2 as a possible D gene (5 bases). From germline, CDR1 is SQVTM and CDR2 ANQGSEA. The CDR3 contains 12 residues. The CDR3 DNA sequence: TGCGGCTGCGTGGAGGGCACAGATACGCAGTATTTT. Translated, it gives CGCVEGTDTQYF.

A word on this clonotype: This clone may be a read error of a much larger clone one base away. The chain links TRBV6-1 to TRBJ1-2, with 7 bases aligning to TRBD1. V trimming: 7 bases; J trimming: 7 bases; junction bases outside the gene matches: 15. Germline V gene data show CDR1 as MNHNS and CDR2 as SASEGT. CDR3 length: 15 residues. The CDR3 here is CASIPDTRAGGGYTF. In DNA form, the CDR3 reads TGTGCCAGCATCCCAGATACTAGGGCAGGGGGTGGCTACACCTTC.

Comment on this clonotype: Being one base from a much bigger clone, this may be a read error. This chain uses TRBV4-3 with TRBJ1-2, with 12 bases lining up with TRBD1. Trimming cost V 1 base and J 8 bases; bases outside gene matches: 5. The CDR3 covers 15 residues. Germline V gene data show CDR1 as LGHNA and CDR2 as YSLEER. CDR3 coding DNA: TGCGCCAGCAGCCAAGGGGGACAGGGGGCGGTCGGCTACACCTTC. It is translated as CASSQGGQGAVGYTF.

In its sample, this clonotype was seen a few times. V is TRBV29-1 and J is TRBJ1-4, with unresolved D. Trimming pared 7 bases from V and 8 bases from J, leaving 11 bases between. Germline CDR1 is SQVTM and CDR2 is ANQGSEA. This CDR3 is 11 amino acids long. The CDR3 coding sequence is TGCAGCGCCTGGGTTTTCGAAAAACTGTTTTTT. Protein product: CSAWVFEKLFF.

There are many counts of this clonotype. The CDR3 sequence is CASSLAPTHHYGYTF. CDR3 coding DNA: TGTGCCAGCAGCTTAGCACCGACCCATCACTATGGCTACACCTTC. The genes are TRBV7-9 and TRBJ1-2, with D unresolved. Germline CDR1 reads SEHNR; CDR2 reads FQNEAQ (reference sequence). This CDR3 region has 15 residues. V shed 0 bases and J shed 3 bases, with 11 bases lying between them.

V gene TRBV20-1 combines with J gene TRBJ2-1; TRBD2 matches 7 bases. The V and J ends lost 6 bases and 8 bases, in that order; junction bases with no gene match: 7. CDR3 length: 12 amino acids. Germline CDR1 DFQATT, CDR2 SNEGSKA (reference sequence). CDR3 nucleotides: TGCAGTGCCTTCGGGACTAACGATGAGCAGTTCTTC. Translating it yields CSAFGTNDEQFF.

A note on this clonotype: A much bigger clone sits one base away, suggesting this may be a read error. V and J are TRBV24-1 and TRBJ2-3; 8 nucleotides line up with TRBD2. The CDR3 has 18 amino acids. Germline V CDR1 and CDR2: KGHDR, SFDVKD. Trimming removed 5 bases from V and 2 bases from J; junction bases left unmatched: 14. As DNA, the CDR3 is TGTGCCACCAGTGGCCGCCCGGATCGGGGGGGCCTCACAGATACGCAGTATTTT. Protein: CATSGRPDRGGLTDTQYF.

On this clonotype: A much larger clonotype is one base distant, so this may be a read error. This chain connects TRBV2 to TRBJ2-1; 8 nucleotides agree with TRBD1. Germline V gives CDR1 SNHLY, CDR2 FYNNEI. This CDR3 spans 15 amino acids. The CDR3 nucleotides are TGTGCCAGCAGAGCCGGGACAGGACTCTACAGTGAGCAGTTCTTC. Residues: CASRAGTGLYSEQFF.

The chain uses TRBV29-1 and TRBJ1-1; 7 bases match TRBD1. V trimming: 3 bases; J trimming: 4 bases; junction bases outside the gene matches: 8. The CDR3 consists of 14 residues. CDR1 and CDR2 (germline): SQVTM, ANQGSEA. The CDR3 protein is CSVDKGGVSTEAFF. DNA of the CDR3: TGCAGCGTTGATAAAGGGGGCGTAAGCACTGAAGCTTTCTTT.

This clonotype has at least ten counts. CDR3 sequence reads: CASSALGGHEQFF. DNA for the CDR3: TGTGCCAGCAGCGCCCTAGGAGGGCATGAGCAGTTCTTC. The gene calls are TRBV9 and TRBJ2-1, with D tentatively TRBD2 (6 bases). Germline loops: CDR1 SGDLS, CDR2 YYNGEE. The CDR3 contains 13 residues. V was shortened by 3 bases and J by 8 bases, with 12 bases between the two germline ends. Complete variable domain (other parts from reference TRBV9 and TRBJ2-1): DSGVTQTPKHLITATGQRVTLRCSPRSGDLSVYWYQQSLDQGLQFLIQYYNGEERAKGNILERFSAQQFPDLHSELNLSSLELGDSALYFCASSALGGHEQFFGPGTRLTVL.

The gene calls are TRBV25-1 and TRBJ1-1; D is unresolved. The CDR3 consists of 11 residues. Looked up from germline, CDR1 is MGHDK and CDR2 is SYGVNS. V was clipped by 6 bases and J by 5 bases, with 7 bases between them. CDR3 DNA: TGTGCCAGCAGGGCAGTTACTGAAGCTTTCTTT. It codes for CASRAVTEAFF.